The 30 T cell receptor beta chains below all came from one sample that was sequenced in a study of cytomegalovirus exposure and HLA in healthy donors. 13 Jbeta primers and 60 Vbeta primers were used for the PCR. Produced via immunoSEQ multiplex PCR; TCRdb's table is partial and in-frame only. The table lists approximately 150,000 clones, about four fifths of them singletons. Source material: PBMCs. These receptors all stem from a woman in her forties or fifties in good health and CMV-seronegative.

The chain combines TRBV29-1 with TRBJ1-1; D perhaps matches TRBD1 (6 bases). V was cut by 6 bases and J by 5 bases, with 13 bases left in between. CDR1 is SQVTM, CDR2 ANQGSEA, per germline. The CDR3 extends over 12 amino acids. The DNA of the CDR3 is TGCAGCGTCCATGAGGGGGGGACTGAAGCTTTCTTT. Translated, it gives CSVHEGGTEAFF.

J is TRBJ2-7 and V is TRBV9, with TRBD1 identical over 8 bases. Germline CDR1 and CDR2: SGDLS and YYNGEE. The CDR3 spans 14 residues. The ends lost 2 bases at V and 6 bases at J; junction bases unmatched: 7. The CDR3 reads CASSVTGVPFEQYF. In nucleotides, the CDR3 is TGTGCCAGCAGCGTGACAGGGGTCCCCTTCGAGCAGTACTTC.

Concerning this clone: One end of the junction does not line up with germline, which may come from a read error. The chain is built from TRBV5-6 and TRBJ2-2, with 7 positions matching TRBD1. This CDR3 is built from 15 residues. Germline CDR1 is SGHDT and CDR2 is YYEEEE. CDR3 in DNA: TGTGCCAGCAGCCTAGGACAGGTCTTTAACCGGGGAGCTGTTTTT. Protein product: CASSLGQVFNRGAVF.

The chain employs TRBV19 and TRBJ1-2, with D possibly being TRBD1 (6 bases). This CDR3 spans 14 amino acids. CDR1 and CDR2 from the germline V gene are LNHDA and SQIVND (reference sequence). V gave up 3 bases and J gave up 7 bases, with 15 bases separating them. This chain's CDR3 is CASSILGAPGGYTF. Here the CDR3 DNA reads TGTGCCAGTAGTATTTTGGGGGCGCCGGGTGGCTACACCTTC.

The CDR3, as DNA: TGCAGCGTTCAGGGGGTCTACACTGAAGCTTTCTTT. Amino acids: CSVQGVYTEAFF. The chain carries TRBV29-1 and TRBJ1-1; 7 bases align to TRBD1. The germline gives CDR1 SQVTM, CDR2 ANQGSEA. CDR3 length: 12 residues. Trimming at V came to 5 bases and at J to 3 bases, leaving 3 bases not matched to a gene.

The genes are TRBV19 and TRBJ1-1; maybe TRBD1 (6 bases). V dropped 3 bases and J dropped 4 bases, with 12 bases sitting between them. Germline CDR1 LNHDA, CDR2 SQIVND (reference sequence). The CDR3 runs to 14 residues. Written as DNA, the CDR3 is TGTGCCAGTAGTATCGGGACATTGAGCACTGAAGCTTTCTTT. It translates to CASSIGTLSTEAFF.

The V call is TRBV7-2, the J call TRBJ1-1, with a weak D call TRBD1 (5 bases). V lost 5 bases to trimming and J lost 0 bases, with 13 bases between them. CDR1 SGHTA and CDR2 FQGNSA come from the germline V gene. The CDR3 loop spans 15 amino acids. CDR3 nucleotides: TGTGCCAGCAGCCCCAGACAGAACATGAACACTGAAGCTTTCTTT. This codes for CASSPRQNMNTEAFF.

This clone was detected only a few times. The genes are TRBV29-1 and TRBJ1-1, with a weak D call TRBD1 (5 bases). This CDR3 has 13 residues. Per the germline V gene, CDR1 is SQVTM and CDR2 is ANQGSEA. Trimming pared 3 bases from V and 1 base from J, leaving 9 bases between. The CDR3 nucleotides are TGCAGCGTTGAGAGGACACAGAACACTGAAGCTTTCTTT. Amino acids: CSVERTQNTEAFF. Variable domain in full (rest from reference TRBV29-1 and TRBJ1-1): SAVISQKPSRDICQRGTSLTIQCQVDSQVTMMFWYRQQPGQSLTLIATANQGSEATYESGFVIDKFPISRPNLTFSTLTVSNMSPEDSSIYLCSVERTQNTEAFFGQGTRLTVV.

V and J are TRBV27 and TRBJ1-4; D is unresolved. CDR3 length equals 14 residues. Germline V CDR1 and CDR2: MNHEY, SMNVEV (reference sequence). V shed 5 bases and J shed 7 bases, with 14 bases lying between them. CDR3 region: CASSDDLGGEKLFF. CDR3 bases: TGTGCCAGCAGTGACGACCTAGGAGGTGAAAAACTGTTTTTT.

A word on this clone: One end of the junction does not line up with germline, which may come from a read error. The V gene is TRBV10-3, the J gene TRBJ2-7; 7 bases match TRBD1. The germline CDR1 and CDR2 sequences are ENHRY and SYGVKD. The CDR3 covers 12 residues. Here the CDR3 reads CAISERQGDKFF. The CDR3 DNA reads TGTGCCATCAGTGAGAGACAGGGCGACAAGTTCTTC.

V gene TRBV15 combines with J gene TRBJ2-5; 7 bases align to TRBD2. With the DNA end fitting TRBJ2-7 better, the J assignment may be wrong. The CDR3 sequence is 15 residues long. The germline CDR1 and CDR2 sequences are LNHNV and YYDKDF (reference sequence). The CDR3 sequence is CATSSAWGRDYEQYF. CDR3 nucleotides: TGTGCCACCAGCAGCGCTTGGGGGAGGGACTACGAGCAGTACTTC.

This rearrangement joins TRBV7-8 to TRBJ2-1; 10 bases are shared with TRBD1. The CDR3 runs to 16 residues. V dropped 1 base and J dropped 7; count of bases not matched to a gene: 7. CDR1 is SGHVS, CDR2 FQNEAQ, per germline. As DNA, the CDR3 is TGTGCCAGCAGCTTAGTTAGGGACAGGGGTGGGAATGAGCAGTTCTTC. The encoded protein is CASSLVRDRGGNEQFF.

The rearrangement uses TRBV5-1 and TRBJ1-1; D is perhaps TRBD1 (6 bases). The V gene lost 4 bases and the J gene lost 4 bases, with 17 bases spanning the gap. CDR3 length: 15 amino acids. Germline V CDR1 and CDR2: SGHRS, YFSETQ. The CDR3 spells CASSVDRFPPTEAFF. The CDR3 DNA reads TGCGCCAGCAGCGTCGACAGGTTTCCCCCCACTGAAGCTTTCTTT.

The rearrangement uses TRBV5-5 and TRBJ2-1; D is undetermined. Germline values: CDR1 SGHKS, CDR2 YYEKEE (reference sequence). The CDR3 runs 14 residues. V lost 0 bases to trimming and J lost 3 bases, with 7 bases between them. The chain's CDR3 is CASSLAVIYNEQFF. CDR3 bases: TGTGCCAGCAGCTTGGCAGTCATCTACAATGAGCAGTTCTTC.

The chain recombines TRBV2 with TRBJ1-1, with D tentatively TRBD1 (6 bases). The CDR3 has 15 amino acids. Germline CDR1 and CDR2: SNHLY and FYNNEI. Trimming stripped 6 bases from V and 1 base from J, with 15 bases between. CDR3: CASSVGQPANTEAFF. The CDR3 DNA is TGTGCCAGCAGCGTCGGACAGCCGGCGAACACTGAAGCTTTCTTT. Filled out from reference TRBV2 and TRBJ1-1, the complete variable domain reads EPEVTQTPSHQVTQMGQEVILRCVPISNHLYFYWYRQILGQKVEFLVSFYNNEISEKSEIFDDQFSVERPDGSNFTLKIRSTKLEDSAMYFCASSVGQPANTEAFFGQGTRLTVV.

CDR3 in DNA: TGTGCCAGCAGTTTGGGCAGAACGTACAATGAGCAGTTCTTC. Amino acids: CASSLGRTYNEQFF. The V call is TRBV27, the J call TRBJ2-1; D is unclear. The CDR3 length is 14 residues. Trimming removed 3 bases from V and 4 bases from J, with 10 bases in between. The germline V gene has CDR1 MNHEY and CDR2 SMNVEV (reference sequence).

The rearrangement links TRBV7-9 to TRBJ1-1; tentatively, D is TRBD1 (5 bases). This CDR3 contains 11 residues. Looked up from germline, CDR1 is SEHNR and CDR2 is FQNEAQ (reference sequence). Deletions cut 5 bases from V and 13 bases from J, with 14 bases between. CDR3 in DNA: TGTGCCAGCAGCCCAGAAGTCACAGGTTTCTTT. It translates to CASSPEVTGFF.

Only one count was recorded for this clone. The J gene is TRBJ2-1, the V gene TRBV5-1; TRBD1 matches at 7 bases. CDR1 SGHRS and CDR2 YFSETQ come from the germline V gene. J gave up 5 bases and V 7 bases, and 9 bases lay outside the gene matches. This CDR3 has 14 residues. CDR3 residues: CASVRSGQNNEQFF. CDR3 nucleotide sequence: TGCGCCAGCGTCCGATCGGGACAGAACAATGAGCAGTTCTTC.

V and J are TRBV7-9 and TRBJ2-2; 9 bases match TRBD1. CDR1 and CDR2 from the germline V gene are SEHNR and FQNEAQ (reference sequence). The CDR3 is made up of 17 amino acids. V lost 6 bases and J lost 3; bases outside the gene matches: 11. In nucleotides, the CDR3 is TGTGCCAGCAGTAGAGCGTCGGGACAGGGATACACCGGGGAGCTGTTTTTT. Translation gives CASSRASGQGYTGELFF.

V gene TRBV7-9 combines with J gene TRBJ2-7; 7 nucleotides align to TRBD1. Germline V gene data show CDR1 as SEHNR and CDR2 as FQNEAQ (reference sequence). Unmatched junction bases numbered 21, after V lost 5 bases and J lost 2 bases. This CDR3 has 19 residues. This CDR3 reads CASSTLDVGRDRSPYEQYF. The CDR3 bases are TGTGCCAGCAGCACACTAGATGTAGGCCGGGACAGATCACCCTACGAGCAGTACTTC.

The J gene is TRBJ2-5, the V gene TRBV2, with TRBD2 matching 9 bases. The J call may not be correct, given that the DNA end is closer to TRBJ2-7. The germline gives CDR1 SNHLY, CDR2 FYNNEI. The CDR3 has 14 amino acids. The CDR3 sequence: CASSVQRGDYEQYF. The CDR3 DNA sequence: TGTGCCAGCAGTGTCCAGCGGGGGGACTACGAGCAGTACTTC.

The chain has TRBV6-1 and TRBJ1-2; D is unresolved. Germline V CDR1 and CDR2: MNHNS, SASEGT. The CDR3 has 14 residues. V shed 6 bases and J shed 7 bases, with 18 bases lying between them. The CDR3 reads CASRTPMGRVGYTF. In DNA form, the CDR3 reads TGTGCCAGCAGAACGCCGATGGGGAGGGTTGGCTACACCTTC.

This chain uses TRBV7-2 with TRBJ1-2; 10 positions match TRBD1. Germline V gene sequence: CDR1 SGHTA, CDR2 FQGNSA. J was trimmed by 5 bases and V by 5 bases; bases with no gene match: 5. The CDR3 consists of 14 residues. CDR3 sequence (DNA): TGTGCCAGCAGCGCGACAGGGGGCGGGTATGGCTACACCTTC. Encoded protein: CASSATGGGYGYTF.

The chain employs TRBV18 and TRBJ1-2; 9 bases agree with TRBD1. This CDR3 contains 13 residues. Germline CDR1 KGHSH, CDR2 LQKENI. V dropped 5 bases and J dropped 5; count of bases not matched to a gene: 3. The CDR3 DNA follows: TGTGCCAGCTCAACACAGGGGGCTTATGGCTACACCTTC. This codes for CASSTQGAYGYTF.

This chain connects TRBV7-7 to TRBJ2-5; TRBD2 might be the D (7 bases). The ends were cut back, 4 bases at V and 4 bases at J, with 19 bases in the middle. CDR1 and CDR2 from the germline V gene are SSHAT and FNYEAQ (reference sequence). The CDR3 is 16 amino acids. CDR3 sequence reads: CASSSPSGGGGETQYF. CDR3 DNA: TGTGCCAGCAGCTCGCCTTCTGGGGGAGGGGGAGAGACCCAGTACTTC.

The chain employs TRBV7-7 and TRBJ2-3; TRBD2 agrees at 8 bases. J gave up 4 bases and V 5 bases, and 5 bases lay outside the gene matches. The V gene's germline CDR1 is SSHAT and CDR2 FNYEAQ (reference sequence). CDR3 length: 14 residues. The CDR3 DNA sequence: TGTGCCAGCAGCCCACGGACTAGCCCAGATACGCAGTATTTT. Encoded protein: CASSPRTSPDTQYF.

This chain joins TRBV7-6 and TRBJ1-2; the match to TRBD1 covers 7 bases. V was pared by 5 bases and J by 0 bases, with 9 bases of the junction left unmatched. The CDR3 has 16 amino acids. Germline V gives CDR1 SGHVS, CDR2 FNYEAQ. The CDR3: CASSPKDRLTNYGYTF. CDR3 bases: TGTGCCAGCAGCCCTAAGGACAGGCTGACTAACTATGGCTACACCTTC.

The chain uses TRBV28 and TRBJ1-6; D call uncertain. CDR1 is MDHEN and CDR2 is SYDVKM in the germline V gene. V was clipped by 5 bases and J by 9 bases, with 14 bases between them. The CDR3 covers 14 residues. The CDR3 nucleotides are TGTGCCAGCAGTATACGTAGCTTGGGTTCACCCCTCCACTTT. This sequence encodes CASSIRSLGSPLHF.

This rearrangement joins TRBV5-1 to TRBJ1-1, with 8 bases that match TRBD1. Germline lookup yields CDR1 SGHRS and CDR2 YFSETQ. The CDR3 has 16 residues. V shed 3 bases and J 5 bases; nucleotides not matched to a gene: 12. CDR3 amino acids: CASSWETTGVGTEAFF. DNA of the CDR3: TGCGCCAGCAGCTGGGAAACGACAGGGGTAGGGACTGAAGCTTTCTTT.

The chain employs TRBV18 and TRBJ1-4; 8 bases are a match to TRBD1. J was trimmed by 8 bases and V by 6 bases; bases with no gene match: 17. CDR3 size: 17 residues. Germline V gene lookup returns CDR1 KGHSH and CDR2 LQKENI. In DNA form, the CDR3 reads TGTGCCAGCTCTCCTCGACCGAGGGACAGGCCGGGCGAAAAACTGTTTTTT. The encoded protein is CASSPRPRDRPGEKLFF.